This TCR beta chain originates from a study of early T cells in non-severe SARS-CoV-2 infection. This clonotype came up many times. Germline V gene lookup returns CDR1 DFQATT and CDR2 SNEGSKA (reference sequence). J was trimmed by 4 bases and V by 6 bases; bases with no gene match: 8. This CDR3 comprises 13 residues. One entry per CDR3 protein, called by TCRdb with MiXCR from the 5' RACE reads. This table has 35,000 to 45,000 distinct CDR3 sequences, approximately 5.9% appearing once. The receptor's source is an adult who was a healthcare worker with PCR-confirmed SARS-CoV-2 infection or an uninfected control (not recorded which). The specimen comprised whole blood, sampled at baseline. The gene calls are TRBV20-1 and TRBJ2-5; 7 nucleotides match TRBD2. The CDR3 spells CSAPSGVTETQYF. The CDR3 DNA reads TGCAGTGCCCCGAGCGGGGTTACAGAGACCCAGTACTTC.